This T cell receptor beta chain originates from a study of spatial heterogeneity in lung cancer. MiXCR, run by TCRdb on the 5' RACE reads, gives a single entry per CDR3 protein. The data contain around 9,700 distinct CDR3 sequences, 5.5% to 7.5% of them singletons. Whole-study findings and limits: There were more appearances of ubiquitous expanded tumor TCRs in blood at resection than at follow-up.

As regards this clonotype: The antigen is not known. With a much larger clone just one base away, this may be a read error.

Indicated time point: sample taken at primary tumor resection. Sequencing was performed on whole RNA extracted from tumor and nontumor lung tissue, or from frozen PBMC, and the material was left unsorted. This CDR3 is built from 14 residues. Germline CDR1 is SGDLS and CDR2 is YYNGEE. This chain joins TRBV9 and TRBJ2-3, with D perhaps matching TRBD1 (5 bases). The clonotype comes from a male donor with early-stage non-small cell lung cancer. The sequences come from PBMCs, collected at surgery. Written as DNA, the CDR3 is TGTACCAGCAGCCCAAGACAGTCCCCAGATACGCAGTATTTT. This codes for CTSSPRQSPDTQYF. Full variable domain (rest looked up from reference TRBV9 and TRBJ2-3): DSGVTQTPKHLITATGQRVTLRCSPRSGDLSVYWYQQSLDQGLQFLIQYYNGEERAKGNILERFSAQQFPDLHSELNLSSLELGDSALYFCTSSPRQSPDTQYFGPGTRLTVL.